The 23 T cell receptor beta chains below all came from one sample that was sequenced in a study of T cell responses to AZD1222 COVID-19 vaccine. Produced via immunoSEQ multiplex PCR; TCRdb's table is partial and in-frame only. The table shows more than 150,000 clones, with more than 85% occurring only once. Sample: peripheral blood, taken 28 days after the second AZD1222 dose. These receptors all come from an adult who received the AZD1222 COVID-19 vaccine.

The chain has TRBV27 and TRBJ1-2; unclear D gene. Per the germline V gene, CDR1 is MNHEY and CDR2 is SMNVEV (reference sequence). Trimming pared 0 bases from V and 0 bases from J, leaving 11 bases between. The CDR3 is 16 amino acids. The CDR3 reads CASSLSPGRANYGYTF. The CDR3 DNA reads as TGTGCCAGCAGTTTATCACCCGGACGAGCTAACTATGGCTACACCTTC.

The genes are TRBV6-5 and TRBJ1-2, with a tentative D call TRBD1 (5 bases). Germline CDR1 reads MNHEY; CDR2 reads SVGAGI. This CDR3 has 13 residues. The chain's CDR3 is CPYETGGIGGYTF. The CDR3 nucleotides are TGTCCCTACGAAACGGGGGGTATTGGGGGCTACACCTTC.

The chain has TRBV30 and TRBJ2-7, with TRBD2 as a possible D gene (6 bases). V was cut by 3 bases and J by 2 bases, with 11 bases left in between. The CDR3 is made up of 13 amino acids. From germline, CDR1 is GTSNPN and CDR2 SVGIG (reference sequence). The CDR3: CAWSRRVPYEQYF. The CDR3 nucleotides are TGTGCCTGGAGCCGGAGGGTCCCCTACGAGCAGTACTTC.

This rearrangement joins TRBV27 to TRBJ2-2; 13 bases line up with TRBD2. The germline gives CDR1 MNHEY, CDR2 SMNVEV (reference sequence). The V segment lost 6 bases and the J segment 4 bases; nucleotides outside the gene matches: 14. The CDR3 extends over 19 amino acids. As DNA, the CDR3 is TGTGCCAGCAGCACTAAAAGACTAGCGGGAGGCCAAATCACCGGGGAGCTGTTTTTT. It is translated as CASSTKRLAGGQITGELFF.

The J gene is TRBJ1-3, the V gene TRBV7-6; 8 nucleotides align to TRBD1. The germline V gene encodes CDR1 SGHVS and CDR2 FNYEAQ. V lost 5 bases to trimming and J lost 4 bases; unmatched junction nucleotides: 7. This CDR3 is 15 amino acids long. The CDR3 nucleotides read TGTGCCAGCAGCACCCAGGGGGCACGAGGAAACACCATATATTTT. The encoded protein is CASSTQGARGNTIYF.

This chain joins TRBV30 and TRBJ2-7; 7 bases are shared with TRBD2. The CDR3 is 12 amino acids. The germline CDR1 and CDR2 sequences are GTSNPN and SVGIG (reference sequence). Trimming took 2 bases from V and 7 from J; bases not matched to a gene: 5. In nucleotides, the CDR3 is TGTGCCTGGAGTCCTAGCGGCTGGGAGCAGTACTTC. It yields the protein CAWSPSGWEQYF.

The chain couples TRBV2 to TRBJ1-6, with a weak D call TRBD1 (5 bases). Per germline, CDR1 SNHLY and CDR2 FYNNEI. The CDR3 has 13 amino acids. V lost 7 bases, J lost 9 bases, and 13 bases lay in between. The CDR3 coding sequence is TGTGCCAGCATAAGGGGAATCAGTTCACCCCTCCACTTT. It codes for CASIRGISSPLHF.

This rearrangement joins TRBV9 to TRBJ2-6, with 7 bases lining up with TRBD1. From germline, CDR1 is SGDLS and CDR2 YYNGEE. With 3 bases clipped from V and 4 bases from J, the junction kept 4 bases outside the gene matches. The CDR3 length is 15 residues. CDR3 residues: CASSARGSGANVLTF. Written as DNA, the CDR3 is TGTGCCAGCAGCGCCAGGGGGTCCGGGGCCAACGTCCTGACTTTC.

The chain combines TRBV27 with TRBJ2-7; 8 bases are shared with TRBD2. Germline V gives CDR1 MNHEY, CDR2 SMNVEV (reference sequence). This CDR3 has 16 amino acids. The V gene end was trimmed by 8 bases and the J gene end by 1 base; junction bases not matched to a gene: 13. The CDR3 DNA reads TGTGCCAGCGGTCGATGGGGCGGGAGGCGTTCCTACGAGCAGTACTTC. Encoded protein: CASGRWGGRRSYEQYF.

V gene TRBV10-2 combines with J gene TRBJ2-2; 7 nucleotides line up with TRBD1. Germline V lookup: CDR1 WSHSY, CDR2 SAAADI. With V trimmed by 8 bases and J by 6 bases, 6 bases remained unmatched. The CDR3 covers 13 residues. In nucleotides, the CDR3 is TGCGCCAGCGCTGACAGGGTGGCCGGGGAGCTGTTTTTT. This encodes CASADRVAGELFF.

The rearrangement joins TRBV4-1 to TRBJ2-1, with unresolved D. V was cut by 0 bases and J by 3 bases, with 27 bases left in between. CDR3 length: 21 residues. Germline CDR1 reads MGHRA; CDR2 reads YSYEKL. CDR3 loop: CASSQDPHGVLPPRIYNEQFF. The CDR3 DNA reads TGCGCCAGCAGCCAAGACCCTCATGGGGTTCTCCCCCCTCGAATCTACAATGAGCAGTTCTTC.

This clone was recorded once. The chain has TRBV4-1 and TRBJ2-7; D is undetermined. Between the trimmed V and J ends, which lost 0 bases and 1 base, there was a span of 7 bases. In germline, CDR1 is MGHRA, CDR2 YSYEKL. This CDR3 spans 14 amino acids. The CDR3 sequence: CASSQEPDSYEQYF. The CDR3 nucleotides read TGCGCCAGCAGCCAAGAACCGGATTCCTACGAGCAGTACTTC.

V gene TRBV5-6 combines with J gene TRBJ1-2, with TRBD1 identical over 8 bases. V lost 2 bases and J lost 5; bases outside the gene matches: 5. This CDR3 region has 14 residues. In germline, CDR1 is SGHDT, CDR2 YYEEEE. CDR3 region: CASSFQDRDYGYTF. Written as DNA, the CDR3 is TGTGCCAGCAGCTTCCAGGACAGGGATTATGGCTACACCTTC.

This clone was seen more than once but under ten times. The V gene is TRBV7-8, the J gene TRBJ1-2; tentatively, D is TRBD1 (5 bases). Trimming removed 1 base at V and 8 bases at J, with 14 bases between. There are 14 residues in the CDR3. Per germline, CDR1 SGHVS and CDR2 FQNEAQ. The CDR3 region is CASSLEPREVGYTF. For the CDR3, the DNA is TGTGCCAGCAGCTTAGAACCCAGGGAAGTCGGCTACACCTTC. The variable domain in full, completed from reference TRBV7-8 and TRBJ1-2, reads GAGVSQSPRYKVAKRGQDVALRCDPISGHVSLFWYQQALGQGPEFLTYFQNEAQLDKSGLPSDRFFAERPEGSVSTLKIQRTQQEDSAVYLCASSLEPREVGYTFGSGTRLTVV.

This chain connects TRBV2 to TRBJ2-1, with D possibly matching TRBD2 (6 bases). The CDR3 consists of 18 residues. The germline V gene encodes CDR1 SNHLY and CDR2 FYNNEI. Trimming removed 2 bases from V and 5 bases from J, with 22 bases in between. The CDR3 DNA reads as TGTGCCAGCAGTGAATTCTCCTCCCGGGGACTGGTAGACAATGAGCAGTTCTTC. Translating gives CASSEFSSRGLVDNEQFF. Variable domain in full (rest from reference TRBV2 and TRBJ2-1): EPEVTQTPSHQVTQMGQEVILRCVPISNHLYFYWYRQILGQKVEFLVSFYNNEISEKSEIFDDQFSVERPDGSNFTLKIRSTKLEDSAMYFCASSEFSSRGLVDNEQFFGPGTRLTVL.

V gene TRBV19 combines with J gene TRBJ1-3; maybe TRBD1 (5 bases). CDR1 is LNHDA, CDR2 SQIVND, per germline (reference sequence). V gave up 7 bases and J gave up 0 bases, with 13 bases separating them. This CDR3 has 15 residues. The CDR3 bases are TGTGCCAGTACCGAGACAGATAGCTCTGGAAACACCATATATTTT. It specifies CASTETDSSGNTIYF.

The chain recombines TRBV18 with TRBJ1-2; 10 positions match TRBD1. Germline V lookup: CDR1 KGHSH, CDR2 LQKENI. The V gene end was trimmed by 4 bases and the J gene end by 4 bases; junction bases not matched to a gene: 6. The CDR3 is 15 residues long. This chain's CDR3 is CASSQTRTGGYGYTF. DNA for the CDR3: TGTGCCAGCTCACAAACGCGGACAGGGGGCTATGGCTACACCTTC.

This chain uses TRBV28 with TRBJ1-2; D gene unclear. Germline CDR1 reads MDHEN; CDR2 reads SYDVKM. V lost 2 bases, J lost 2 bases, and 9 bases lay in between. The CDR3 has 14 amino acids. The CDR3 nucleotides are TGTGCCAGCAGTTTAGCACCGCGAAACTATGGCTACACCTTC. It codes for CASSLAPRNYGYTF.

V is TRBV30 and J is TRBJ2-1, with no clear D. CDR1 GTSNPN and CDR2 SVGIG come from the germline V gene (reference sequence). The V and J ends lost 5 bases and 0 bases respectively, with 2 bases between them. The CDR3 sequence is 11 residues long. The CDR3 DNA is TGTGCCTGGTTCTCCTACAATGAGCAGTTCTTC. Encoded protein: CAWFSYNEQFF.

A remark on this clone: At one end the junction does not follow the germline gene, possibly because of a read error. V is TRBV6-1 and J is TRBJ2-1, with 10 bases that match TRBD2. The V gene's germline CDR1 is MNHNS and CDR2 SASEGT. This CDR3 is 18 amino acids long. The CDR3 here is CASREGGKESGRATEQFF. The CDR3 region has the DNA TGTGCCAGCAGGGAAGGGGGCAAGGAAAGCGGGAGGGCCACTGAGCAGTTCTTC.

The V gene is TRBV6-5, the J gene TRBJ1-2, with a tentative D call TRBD1 (6 bases). The CDR3 extends over 12 amino acids. Looked up from germline, CDR1 is MNHEY and CDR2 is SVGAGI. The V end was cut by 8 bases, the J end by 5 bases, with 12 bases between. CDR3 DNA sequence: TGTGCCAGCGGACAGAACTTTTATGGCTACACCTTC. This gives the protein CASGQNFYGYTF.

The chain combines TRBV14 with TRBJ1-2; 10 bases map to TRBD1. This CDR3 has 14 residues. With V trimmed by 4 bases and J by 8 bases, 7 bases remained unmatched. Per the germline V gene, CDR1 is SGHDN and CDR2 is FVKESK. The CDR3 DNA follows: TGTGCCAGCAGCCCCCTGGACAGGGGGATCGGCTACACCTTC. Amino acids: CASSPLDRGIGYTF.

This chain connects TRBV6-5 to TRBJ2-7; 11 bases are shared with TRBD1. Trimming took 6 bases from V and 4 from J; bases not matched to a gene: 2. Looked up from germline, CDR1 is MNHEY and CDR2 is SVGAGI. There are 13 residues in the CDR3. For the CDR3, the DNA is TGTGCCAGCAGGGGACAGGGGGAGTACGAGCAGTACTTC. This gives the protein CASRGQGEYEQYF.